These 4 T cell receptor beta chains originate from one sample sequenced in a study of blood T cell repertoires in COVID-19. TCRdb's copy holds only in-frame clones and misses some; the assay was immunoSEQ multiplex PCR. The repertoire includes approximately 93,000 clones, around 86% of them detected once, and 27% sits in the top ten. The source material was peripheral blood. Source of these receptors: a man in his fifties or sixties with active or convalescent COVID-19.

The chain combines TRBV6-5 with TRBJ1-2; D is ambiguous. V was pared by 8 bases and J by 4 bases, with 11 bases between. The CDR3 consists of 12 residues. Germline CDR1 is MNHEY and CDR2 is SVGAGI. CDR3 sequence: CASGSGGYGYTF. In DNA form, the CDR3 reads TGTGCCAGCGGGTCCGGCGGCTATGGCTACACCTTC.

The chain has TRBV7-8 and TRBJ2-5; maybe TRBD1 (5 bases). The CDR3 has 17 amino acids. The germline CDR1 and CDR2 sequences are SGHVS and FQNEAQ. The germline V and J ends were trimmed by 1 base and 1 base, with 16 bases remaining between them. The DNA for the CDR3 is TGTGCCAGCAGCTTAGTTAATGGGGCCATACTCCAAGAGACCCAGTACTTC. Its translation: CASSLVNGAILQETQYF. Full variable domain (outside the CDR3, taken from reference TRBV7-8 and TRBJ2-5): GAGVSQSPRYKVAKRGQDVALRCDPISGHVSLFWYQQALGQGPEFLTYFQNEAQLDKSGLPSDRFFAERPEGSVSTLKIQRTQQEDSAVYLCASSLVNGAILQETQYFGPGTRLLVL.

J is TRBJ2-1 and V is TRBV6-5; a possible D gene is TRBD2 (6 bases). There are 15 residues in the CDR3. V was pared by 0 bases and J by 4 bases, with 10 bases between. Germline CDR1 is MNHEY and CDR2 is SVGAGI. The DNA for the CDR3 is TGTGCCAGCAGTTACTCGTCGGGGACTTACAATGAGCAGTTCTTC. This gives the protein CASSYSSGTYNEQFF.

The rearrangement uses TRBV7-2 and TRBJ2-1, with 9 bases that match TRBD2. The V gene end was trimmed by 5 bases and the J gene end by 5 bases; junction bases not matched to a gene: 7. There are 15 residues in the CDR3. From germline, CDR1 is SGHTA and CDR2 FQGNSA. Written as DNA, the CDR3 is TGTGCCAGCAGCCGCGGGGGGGCTTTGGACAATGAGCAGTTCTTC. Translating gives CASSRGGALDNEQFF.